The present entry profiles one T cell receptor beta chain with its context. The repertoire was sequenced with immunoSEQ multiplex PCR; TCRdb's copy has only in-frame clones and lacks some. The sample holds about 510,000 clones; 75% to 80% are singletons and the top ten take around 13%. This specimen comes from a study of shared clonotypes between healthy human individuals. The V end was cut by 5 bases, the J end by 8 bases, with 18 bases between. The CDR3 runs 15 residues. From germline, CDR1 is MDHEN and CDR2 SYDVKM. V gene TRBV28 combines with J gene TRBJ1-4; no reliable D call. This clonotype was sampled from a woman between 35 and 50 years old in good health. Some clones in this sample may be carry-over from other donors' samples. Sample: PBMCs. In nucleotides, the CDR3 is TGTGCCAGCAGTCGATCGGGAGGGTTTTCGGAAAAACTGTTTTTT. Its protein product is CASSRSGGFSEKLFF.